The TCR beta chain under discussion was sequenced for a study of T cells in Graves' hyperthyroidism and ophthalmopathy. TCR beta CDR3 regions were amplified from RNA transcripts. Using the HTBI primer set, a first-round RT-PCR was run on the TCR CDR3. MiXCR, applied by TCRdb to the multiplex PCR reads, yields one record per CDR3 protein. The data show more than 550,000 distinct CDR3 sequences, approximately 42% seen once. CDR1 is PRHDT and CDR2 is FYEKMQ in the germline V gene (reference sequence). The CDR3 runs 13 residues. The V end was cut by 5 bases, the J end by 6 bases, with 14 bases between. Turning to this clonotype: Its target is not known.

Notes on the study in general: Peripheral blood also featured most of the thyroid clonotypes expanded above 0.001.

V and J are TRBV13 and TRBJ2-7, with D unresolved. The sequencing sample was made of peripheral blood or thyroid tissue (not recorded which). The sequence came from an adult man with Graves' disease, either hyperthyroidism or ophthalmopathy (not recorded which). The CDR3, as DNA: TGTGCCAGCAGCGTATGCGTTGATTGCGAGCAGTACTTC. Translated: CASSVCVDCEQYF.